The TCR beta chain described here comes from a study of early T cells in non-severe SARS-CoV-2 infection. About the study: Chains from this unsorted whole-blood bulk RNA could not be paired.

Germline-derived CDR1 and CDR2 are SQVTM and ANQGSEA. This CDR3 contains 15 residues. The V gene lost 0 bases and the J gene lost 4 bases, with 15 bases spanning the gap. Unique molecular identifier tags were affixed to discrete cDNA molecules. Each CDR3 protein gets one entry after TCRdb re-called the 5' RACE reads with MiXCR. The sample holds 70,000 to 75,000 distinct CDR3 sequences, roughly an eighth seen once. For this clonotype: No antigen is known for it.

Study results and caveats: Comparison of clonotypes with VDJdb favored anti-spike CD8 responses while missing private and CD4 specificities.

The V call is TRBV29-1, the J call TRBJ1-2; no clear D gene. This receptor was taken from an adult who was a healthcare worker with PCR-confirmed SARS-CoV-2 infection or an uninfected control (not recorded which). The sequenced sample consisted of whole blood. CDR3 nucleotide sequence: TGCAGCGTTGAAGATCTAGCCAGGTCTAGCTATGGCTACACCTTC. It yields the protein CSVEDLARSSYGYTF.